This T cell receptor (beta chain) was documented in a study of blood T cell repertoires in COVID-19. Study as a whole: Sample material is recorded as cDNA or gDNA derived from T cells, B-cell-depleted T cells, or PBMCs.

This clone was detected only once. Germline CDR1 is KGHSH and CDR2 is LQKENI. This CDR3 is 13 amino acids long. V was pared by 2 bases and J by 3 bases, with 7 bases between. Methods used by the authors: It was from reference gene primer amplification that nucleated cell counts were estimated. TCRdb keeps only in-frame clones here, not all; method: immunoSEQ multiplex PCR. V and J calls and clone size are given by that table; D and trimming were obtained from the DNA. The data contain about 100,000 clones, roughly four fifths of them singletons. This chain joins TRBV18 and TRBJ1-2; D is possibly TRBD1 (5 bases). The source material was peripheral blood. The source is a man in his forties or fifties with active or convalescent COVID-19. The chain's CDR3 is CASSPGADYGYTF. In DNA form, the CDR3 reads TGTGCCAGCTCACCAGGGGCGGACTATGGCTACACCTTC.